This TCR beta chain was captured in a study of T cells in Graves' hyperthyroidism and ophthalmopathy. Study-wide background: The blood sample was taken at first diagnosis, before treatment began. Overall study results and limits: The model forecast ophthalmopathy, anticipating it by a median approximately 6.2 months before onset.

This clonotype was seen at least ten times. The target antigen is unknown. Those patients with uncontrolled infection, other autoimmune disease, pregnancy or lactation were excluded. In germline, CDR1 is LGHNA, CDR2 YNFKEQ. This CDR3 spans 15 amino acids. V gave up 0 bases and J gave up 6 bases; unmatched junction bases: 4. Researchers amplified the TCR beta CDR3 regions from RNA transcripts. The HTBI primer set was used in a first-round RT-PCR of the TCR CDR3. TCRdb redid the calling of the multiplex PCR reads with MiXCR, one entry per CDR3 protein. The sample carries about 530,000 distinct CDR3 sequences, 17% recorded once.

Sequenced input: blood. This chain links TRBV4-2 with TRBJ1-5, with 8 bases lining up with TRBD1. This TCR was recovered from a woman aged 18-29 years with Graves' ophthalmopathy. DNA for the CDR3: TGTGCCAGCAGCCAAGATGGACAGGGAGGTCAGCCCCAGCATTTT. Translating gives CASSQDGQGGQPQHF.